This TCR beta chain was sequenced for a study of cytomegalovirus exposure and HLA in healthy donors. Study-wide findings and caveats: Per published reports, the classifier diagnosed cytomegalovirus status with high specificity and sensitivity. Previously analyzed data showed that most TCR beta V segments were productive at a frequency of about 87% or about 30%.

Details on this clone: The antigen remains undetermined.

The PCR made use of 60 Vbeta and 13 Jbeta primers. Assay: immunoSEQ multiplex PCR; the TCRdb copy retains only in-frame clones and omits some. The profile shows about 83,000 clones, 60% to 85% of them singletons. The receptor's source is a man between 18 and 35 years old in good health and CMV-seropositive. Sequenced: PBMCs.

CDR3 bases: TGTGCCATCAGTGAGGTCTTAAGGGGCCCTAACAATGAGCAGTTCTTC. Its translation: CAISEVLRGPNNEQFF. This chain uses TRBV10-3 with TRBJ2-1; tentatively, D is TRBD1 (5 bases). V was clipped by 2 bases and J by 5 bases, with 16 bases between them. The CDR3 extends over 16 amino acids. CDR1 ENHRY and CDR2 SYGVKD come from the germline V gene.